A selection of T cell receptor beta chains follows, all from one sample in a study of Graves' ophthalmopathy and Graves' hyperthyroidism. MiXCR was run by TCRdb on the multiplex PCR reads, yielding one entry per CDR3 protein. The data contain 200,000 to 300,000 distinct CDR3 sequences, 45% of them singletons. The sequencing sample was made of peripheral blood. The receptor source for this set is an adult man with Graves' ophthalmopathy. Each CDR3 is given with its conserved first and last residue. D genes are given only for firm matches. Where a row states a size, it is once, few, many or the class of an expanded clone; other rows omit it.

J	size	D	V	CDR3	DNA
TRBJ2-7	.	TRBD2	TRBV2	CASSGLAGFSYEQYF	TGTGCCAGCAGTGGACTAGCGGGGTTCTCCTACGAGCAGTACTTC
TRBJ2-7	.	.	TRBV20-1	CSARGGGDRSYEQYF	TGCAGTGCTAGAGGAGGGGGGGACAGGTCCTACGAGCAGTACTTC
TRBJ2-5	.	.	TRBV5-1	CASRTLHAGGIGEETQYF	TGCGCCAGCCGGACATTACACGCAGGTGGGATAGGCGAAGAGACCCAGTACTTC
TRBJ1-5	.	.	TRBV24-1	CATSPSHGGNQPQHF	TGTGCCACCAGCCCTTCTCACGGTGGCAATCAGCCCCAGCATTTT
TRBJ2-7	.	.	TRBV5-1	CASSLGGPAYEQYF	TGCGCCAGCAGCTTGGGAGGGCCGGCCTACGAGCAGTACTTC
TRBJ2-6	.	TRBD1	TRBV29-1	CSIRDRSYGANVLTF	TGCAGCATCCGGGACAGAAGTTATGGGGCCAACGTCCTGACTTTC
TRBJ1-1	few	.	TRBV7-8	CASNREGLGDTEAFF	TGTGCCAGCAACCGGGAGGGCTTGGGGGACACTGAAGCTTTCTTT
TRBJ1-5	.	.	TRBV24-1	CAALVGNQPQHF	TGTGCCGCCTTGGTTGGCAATCAGCCCCAGCATTTT
TRBJ2-7	few	.	TRBV10-3	CASSYERDNYEQYF	TGTGCCAGCAGTTACGAAAGGGACAACTACGAGCAGTACTTC
TRBJ2-5	.	.	TRBV9	CASSVEGGRETQYF	TGTGCCAGCAGCGTAGAGGGGGGTCGAGAGACCCAGTACTTC
TRBJ1-5	.	.	TRBV12-3/TRBV12-4	CASTFGPDQPQHF	TGTGCCAGCACCTTCGGGCCCGATCAGCCCCAGCATTTT
TRBJ2-7	.	.	TRBV10-2	CASSERLWKQEQYF	TGTGCCAGCAGTGAAAGGTTGTGGAAACAAGAGCAGTACTTC
TRBJ2-7	.	TRBD2	TRBV10-3	CASSLLGRERYYEQYF	TGTGCCAGCAGTTTATTAGGGCGGGAGCGCTACTACGAGCAGTACTTC
TRBJ1-3	.	.	TRBV18	CASSGTNSGNTIYF	TGTGCCAGCTCAGGAACGAACTCTGGAAACACCATATATTTT
TRBJ2-6	once	.	TRBV7-3	CASSRNLGFRSGANVLTF	TGTGCCAGCAGCCGAAATTTGGGTTTTCGCTCTGGGGCCAACGTCCTGACTTTC
TRBJ2-7	.	.	TRBV7-9	CASSLALGVGVGEQYF	TGTGCCAGCAGCTTAGCCCTGGGCGTCGGGGTGGGCGAGCAGTACTTC
TRBJ2-7	.	TRBD1	TRBV7-6	CASSFPDRGFYEQYF	TGTGCCAGCAGTTTCCCGGACAGGGGCTTCTACGAGCAGTACTTC
TRBJ2-7	.	TRBD1	TRBV19	CASSIPTGDEQYF	TGTGCCAGTAGTATTCCGACAGGGGACGAGCAGTACTTC
TRBJ2-5	few	TRBD1	TRBV2	CASSETGRETQYF	TGTGCCAGCAGTGAGACAGGGCGAGAGACCCAGTACTTC
TRBJ1-4	.	.	TRBV19	CARDSAEKLFF	TGTGCCAGAGACAGTGCTGAAAAACTGTTTTTT
TRBJ2-7	few	.	TRBV15	CATSRVLTSFVYEQYF	TGTGCCACCAGCAGAGTTTTGACTAGTTTTGTTTACGAGCAGTACTTC
TRBJ1-1	.	TRBD1	TRBV20-1	CSARVRETGGTTEAFF	TGCAGTGCTAGAGTTAGGGAAACAGGGGGAACGACTGAAGCTTTCTTT
TRBJ2-7	many	.	TRBV15	CATSKLQGGEQYF	TGTGCCACCAGCAAGCTACAGGGAGGCGAGCAGTACTTC
TRBJ1-5	few	TRBD1	TRBV9	CASSPGTASNQPQHF	TGTGCCAGCAGTCCCGGGACAGCTTCTAATCAGCCCCAGCATTTT
TRBJ1-1	.	.	TRBV10-3	CAISGGNEGFLGTEAFF	TGTGCCATCAGCGGGGGGAATGAGGGCTTCCTGGGCACTGAAGCTTTCTTT
TRBJ1-6	.	.	TRBV9	CASSLFGGNSPLHF	TGCGCCAGCAGCCTCTTCGGAGGGAATTCACCCCTCCACTTT
TRBJ2-5	few	.	TRBV7-3	CASSYTSQETQYF	TGTGCCAGCAGCTATACTAGCCAAGAGACCCAGTACTTC
TRBJ2-5	.	.	TRBV28	CASSPRGRETQYF	TGTGCCAGCAGTCCGAGGGGCCGAGAGACCCAGTACTTC
TRBJ1-5	.	.	TRBV3-1	CASSQVQGVQPQHF	TGTGCCAGCAGCCAAGTACAGGGCGTTCAGCCCCAGCATTTT
TRBJ2-7	.	TRBD1	TRBV7-9	CASSSGTGTYEQYF	TGTGCCAGCTCTTCCGGGACAGGGACCTACGAGCAGTACTTC
TRBJ2-1	.	.	TRBV25-1	CASSQSDGYNNEQFF	TGTGCCAGCAGCCAATCGGACGGCTACAACAATGAGCAGTTCTTC
TRBJ2-3	.	TRBD2	TRBV9	CASSKLAGVRTSTDTQYF	TGTGCCAGCAGCAAACTAGCGGGGGTCCGAACTAGCACAGATACGCAGTATTTT
TRBJ1-1	.	.	TRBV7-9	CASSLAGFNTEAFF	TGTGCCAGCAGCTTAGCAGGGTTTAACACTGAAGCTTTCTTT
TRBJ1-2	.	TRBD1	TRBV9	CASGVEAREGAGGYTF	TGTGCCAGCGGCGTAGAGGCGAGGGAGGGGGCCGGTGGCTACACCTTC
TRBJ2-7	.	.	TRBV29-1	CSVEVSGVVYEQYF	TGCAGCGTTGAGGTATCTGGGGTGGTCTACGAGCAGTACTTC
TRBJ1-4	.	.	TRBV24-1	CASRTGSTNEKLFF	TGTGCCAGCAGAACAGGCTCAACTAATGAAAAACTGTTTTTT
TRBJ1-3	few	.	TRBV2	CASRSQWSSGNTIYF	TGTGCCAGCAGGAGCCAATGGAGCTCTGGAAACACCATATATTTT
TRBJ2-5	.	TRBD2	TRBV4-2	CASSHQLGTSPETQYF	TGTGCCAGCAGCCATCAACTCGGGACTAGCCCAGAGACCCAGTACTTC
TRBJ1-3	.	.	TRBV9	CASSVTTSGNTIYF	TGTGCCAGCAGCGTCACAACCTCTGGAAACACCATATATTTT
TRBJ1-2	.	TRBD1	TRBV2	CASKGLRGRGYGYTF	TGTGCCAGCAAAGGTTTAAGGGGGCGCGGCTATGGCTACACCTTC
TRBJ1-3	few	.	TRBV5-8	CASSQPLQRGSGNTIYF	TGTGCCAGCAGCCAGCCACTCCAAAGGGGCTCTGGAAACACCATATATTTT
TRBJ2-7	few	TRBD2	TRBV7-8	CASSSWTRQTYEQYF	TGTGCCAGCAGCTCTTGGACTAGGCAGACCTACGAGCAGTACTTC
TRBJ1-2	few	TRBD1	TRBV19	CASSIGPGGDGYTF	TGTGCCAGTAGTATAGGGCCAGGGGGTGATGGCTACACCTTC
TRBJ2-7	.	.	TRBV12-3/TRBV12-4	CASSFTGHEQYF	TGTGCCAGCAGTTTTACAGGGCACGAGCAGTACTTC
TRBJ1-5	once	.	TRBV6-6	CATLRQYNQPQHF	TGTGCCACCCTTAGACAGTACAATCAGCCCCAGCATTTT
TRBJ1-2	few	.	TRBV7-9	CASSPLDYGYTF	TGTGCCAGCAGCCCTTTAGACTATGGCTACACCTTC
TRBJ2-7	few	.	TRBV24-1	CATSDIYEQYF	TGTGCCACCAGTGACATATACGAGCAGTACTTC
TRBJ2-5	once	.	TRBV29-1	CSVARGRETQCF	TGCAGCGTTGCCAGGGGAAGGGAGACCCAGTGCTTC
TRBJ1-2	few	TRBD1	TRBV7-9	CASSLALDRVNGYTF	TGTGCCAGCAGCTTAGCGCTGGACAGGGTCAATGGCTACACCTTC